The 21 T cell receptor beta chains below come from one sample, sequenced in a study of blood T cells in healthy people across ages. Then a second PCR, running about 7 to 11 cycles, was carried out with a sample-barcoded 5' primer and a J-beta primer mix. TCRdb re-called the 5' RACE reads through MiXCR, storing one row per CDR3 protein. The repertoire holds hundreds of thousands of distinct CDR3 sequences, with 49% as singletons. The sample comprised blood. The receptors stem from a woman aged 60-70 years in good health.

V gene TRBV7-2 combines with J gene TRBJ2-2, with D perhaps matching TRBD2 (6 bases). The CDR3 is 12 amino acids. Per the germline V gene, CDR1 is SGHTA and CDR2 is FQGNSA. The V and J ends lost 4 bases and 7 bases respectively, with 7 bases between them. CDR3 in DNA: TGTGCCAGCAGCTACGGGGGCGGGGAGCTGTTTTTT. Its translation is CASSYGGGELFF.

The chain employs TRBV5-1 and TRBJ2-3; the D gene is possibly TRBD1 (5 bases). Per germline, CDR1 SGHRS and CDR2 YFSETQ. V shed 9 bases and J shed 0 bases, with 17 bases lying between them. The length of the CDR3 is 15 residues. CDR3 nucleotides: TGCGCCACCTCGCAGGGCGACCCTAGCACAGATACGCAGTATTTT. Amino acids: CATSQGDPSTDTQYF. Full variable domain (remainder filled in from reference TRBV5-1 and TRBJ2-3): KAGVTQTPRYLIKTRGQQVTLSCSPISGHRSVSWYQQTPGQGLQFLFEYFSETQRNKGNFPGRFSGRQFSNSRSEMNVSTLELGDSALYLCATSQGDPSTDTQYFGPGTRLTVL.

Turning to this clonotype: With a much larger clone just one base away, this may be a read error. V and J are TRBV29-1 and TRBJ2-3; D tentatively reads TRBD1 or TRBD2 (5 bases each). Trimming left V 7 bases short and J 6 bases short, with 17 bases between. The CDR3 extends over 13 amino acids. Germline CDR1 reads SQVTM; CDR2 reads ANQGSEA. CDR3 in amino acids: CSALQGPVDTQYF. CDR3 sequence (DNA): TGCAGCGCCCTTCAGGGACCTGTGGATACGCAGTATTTT.

The sample holds many counts of this clonotype. The chain couples TRBV6-2 or TRBV6-3 to TRBJ2-1; D may be TRBD2 (6 bases). CDR3 size: 15 residues. The germline V and J ends were trimmed by 6 bases and 3 bases, with 15 bases remaining between them. Per germline, CDR1 MNHEY and CDR2 SVGEGT. This CDR3 is CASSPQGLNYNEQFF. CDR3 in DNA: TGTGCCAGCAGCCCTCAGGGACTTAACTACAATGAGCAGTTCTTC.

This clonotype was seen a handful of times. The chain couples TRBV21-1 to TRBJ2-1; the D call of TRBD1 is as the table states it, not checked on the DNA. TRBV21-1 is a known pseudogene. This CDR3 has 19 amino acids. This CDR3 reads CASSKEEGVTRRSYNEQFF. The CDR3 DNA follows: TGTGCCAGCAGCAAAGAGGAGGGGGTCACACGCCGCTCCTACAATGAGCAGTTCTTC.

This clonotype was counted a few times. The CDR3 loop is CSARETGATEAFF. Written as DNA, the CDR3 is TGCAGTGCTAGAGAGACAGGCGCCACTGAAGCTTTCTTT. This sequence joins TRBV20-1 and TRBJ1-1, with D maybe TRBD1 (6 bases). The germline gives CDR1 DFQATT, CDR2 SNEGSKA (reference sequence). V shed 0 bases and J shed 4 bases, with 9 bases lying between them. The CDR3 sequence is 13 residues long.

The table lists this clonotype with a few counts. For the CDR3, the DNA is TGCAGCGTTGGGCCGAACACCGGGGAGCTGTTTTTT. As protein: CSVGPNTGELFF. The chain couples TRBV29-1 to TRBJ2-2, with D unclear. The CDR3 is 12 amino acids. CDR1 is SQVTM, CDR2 ANQGSEA, per germline. V lost 4 bases and J 0 bases, leaving 3 bases between the germline ends.

As for this clonotype: It may be a read error: a sequence one base away is much more abundant. The chain has TRBV7-2 and TRBJ2-3; D gene ambiguous. This CDR3 has 12 amino acids. Trimming removed 11 bases from V and 2 bases from J, with 11 bases in between. Germline CDR1 is SGHTA and CDR2 is FQGNSA. The DNA of the CDR3 is TGTGCCGGCAACCCCACCACAGATACGCAGTATTTT. This codes for CAGNPTTDTQYF.

This clonotype was observed at least ten times. This chain links TRBV28 with TRBJ2-7; D remains unclear. Trimming removed 5 bases from V and 4 bases from J, with 12 bases in between. Germline V lookup: CDR1 MDHEN, CDR2 SYDVKM. This CDR3 is built from 13 residues. The CDR3 reads CASSVFPTYEQYF. CDR3 bases: TGTGCCAGCAGTGTATTCCCTACTTACGAGCAGTACTTC.

The CDR3 sequence is CATTGGLGVYNEQFF. The CDR3 DNA reads as TGCGCCACCACCGGGGGCCTCGGTGTCTACAATGAGCAGTTCTTC. This sequence joins TRBV5-1 and TRBJ2-1; either TRBD1 or TRBD2 may supply D (6 bases each). The CDR3 is made up of 15 amino acids. Trimming removed 9 bases from V and 3 bases from J, with 19 bases in between. CDR1 and CDR2 (germline): SGHRS, YFSETQ.

The chain combines TRBV6-1 with TRBJ1-2; no firm D call. This CDR3 spans 14 amino acids. Per the germline V gene, CDR1 is MNHNS and CDR2 is SASEGT. The V gene lost 1 base and the J gene lost 5 bases, with 11 bases spanning the gap. The CDR3 nucleotides read TGTGCCAGCAGTGAAGGGGTCGGTCGGTATGGCTACACCTTC. This encodes CASSEGVGRYGYTF.

J is TRBJ1-3 and V is TRBV18; 7 bases agree with TRBD1. This CDR3 spans 16 amino acids. Germline CDR1 reads KGHSH; CDR2 reads LQKENI. Germline trimming cut 1 base from V and 0 bases from J; bases unmatched to any gene: 3. Here the CDR3 reads CASSPLTGSSGNTIYF. The DNA of the CDR3 is TGTGCCAGCTCACCACTGACAGGGAGCTCTGGAAACACCATATATTTT.

The genes are TRBV6-1 and TRBJ2-3; 8 nucleotides line up with TRBD2. The V gene's germline CDR1 is MNHNS and CDR2 SASEGT. This CDR3 has 15 residues. V was pared by 6 bases and J by 2 bases, with 7 bases of the junction left unmatched. CDR3 amino acids: CASRESGRDTDTQYF. The CDR3 DNA sequence: TGTGCCAGCAGGGAAAGCGGGAGAGACACAGATACGCAGTATTTT.

This clonotype was observed many times. This chain connects TRBV20-1 to TRBJ2-7; tentative D call: TRBD2 (6 bases). In germline, CDR1 is DFQATT, CDR2 SNEGSKA (reference sequence). CDR3 length equals 13 residues. CDR3 residues: CSHSGSSSYEQYF. CDR3 DNA sequence: TGCAGCCATAGCGGCAGCAGCTCCTACGAGCAGTACTTC.

The J gene is TRBJ2-1, the V gene TRBV6-1; 8 bases are a match to TRBD2. Germline V gene sequence: CDR1 MNHNS, CDR2 SASEGT. The V gene end was trimmed by 4 bases and the J gene end by 3 bases; junction bases not matched to a gene: 5. The CDR3 length is 15 residues. The CDR3: CASSVSGMLYNEQFF. The DNA of the CDR3 is TGTGCCAGCAGTGTTAGCGGGATGCTCTACAATGAGCAGTTCTTC.

The chain carries TRBV20-1 and TRBJ1-2; D not resolved. Germline loops: CDR1 DFQATT, CDR2 SNEGSKA (reference sequence). V was clipped by 1 base and J by 8 bases, with 11 bases between them. The CDR3 extends over 12 amino acids. Written as DNA, the CDR3 is TGCAGTGCTAGAGGTTCATCGAGGGGCTACACCTTC. Residues: CSARGSSRGYTF.

This clonotype has only a few counts. This rearrangement joins TRBV9 to TRBJ2-1; maybe TRBD2 (5 bases). The CDR3 is 18 residues long. Trimming left V 0 bases short and J 5 bases short, with 21 bases between. Per germline, CDR1 SGDLS and CDR2 YYNGEE. The CDR3 loop is CASSVGGGPPSRNNEQFF. In DNA, the CDR3 is TGTGCCAGCAGCGTAGGAGGAGGACCCCCAAGCCGAAACAATGAGCAGTTCTTC.

This rearrangement joins TRBV27 to TRBJ2-3; 7 bases line up with TRBD2. The trim removed 7 bases at V and 3 bases at J, leaving 10 bases unmatched. In germline, CDR1 is MNHEY, CDR2 SMNVEV (reference sequence). The CDR3 extends over 15 amino acids. The CDR3 region is CASNTGGSRTDTQYF. CDR3 DNA sequence: TGTGCCAGCAACACGGGGGGTTCGAGGACAGATACGCAGTATTTT.

This clonotype was observed at least ten times. The chain has TRBV7-2 and TRBJ2-5; the D is unclear. V was clipped by 5 bases and J by 3 bases, with 4 bases between them. The CDR3 sequence is 11 residues long. Germline loops: CDR1 SGHTA, CDR2 FQGNSA. The CDR3 is CASSPKETQYF. CDR3 DNA: TGTGCCAGCAGCCCCAAAGAGACCCAGTACTTC.

This clonotype was seen only a few times. The rearrangement uses TRBV20-1 and TRBJ2-5; D gene ambiguous. Trimming pared 2 bases from V and 5 bases from J, leaving 9 bases between. Germline-derived CDR1 and CDR2 are DFQATT and SNEGSKA (reference sequence). The CDR3 consists of 12 residues. The CDR3 region is CSARFRAETQYF. DNA of the CDR3: TGCAGTGCTAGATTTAGGGCGGAGACCCAGTACTTC.

The rearrangement links TRBV20-1 to TRBJ2-3, with D perhaps given as TRBD1 or TRBD2 (5 bases each). This CDR3 has 16 amino acids. V lost 1 base, J lost 7 bases, and 21 bases lay in between. CDR1 and CDR2 (germline): DFQATT, SNEGSKA (reference sequence). The CDR3 sequence is CSARGGEGRVSYTQYF. CDR3 DNA sequence: TGCAGTGCTAGAGGGGGTGAGGGCAGGGTCTCCTATACGCAGTATTTT.